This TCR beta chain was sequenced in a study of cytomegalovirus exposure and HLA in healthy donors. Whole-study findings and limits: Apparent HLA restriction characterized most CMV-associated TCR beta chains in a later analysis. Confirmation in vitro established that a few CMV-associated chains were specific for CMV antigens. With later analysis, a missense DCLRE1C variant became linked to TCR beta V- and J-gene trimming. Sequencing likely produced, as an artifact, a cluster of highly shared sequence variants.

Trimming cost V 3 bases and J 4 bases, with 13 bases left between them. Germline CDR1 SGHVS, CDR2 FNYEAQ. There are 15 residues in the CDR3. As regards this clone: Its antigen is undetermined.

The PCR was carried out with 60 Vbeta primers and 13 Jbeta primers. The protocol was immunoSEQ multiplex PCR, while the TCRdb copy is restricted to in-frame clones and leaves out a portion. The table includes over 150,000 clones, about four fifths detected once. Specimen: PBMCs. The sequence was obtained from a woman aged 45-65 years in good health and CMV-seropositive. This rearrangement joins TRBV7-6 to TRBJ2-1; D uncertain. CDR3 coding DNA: TGTGCCAGCAGCTTCGGCTCTCCCAGGTACAATGAGCAGTTCTTC. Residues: CASSFGSPRYNEQFF.